These 28 T cell receptor beta chains came from one sample sequenced in a study of cytomegalovirus exposure and HLA in healthy donors. The table came from immunoSEQ multiplex PCR; TCRdb's copy has only in-frame clones and leaves some out. The top ten hold approximately 8.1% of the sample, which has tens of thousands of clones, roughly 90% seen once. The sequencing sample was made of PBMCs. The receptors derive from a woman between 18 and 29 years old in good health and CMV-seropositive.

This chain uses TRBV28 with TRBJ1-5; weak D call: TRBD1 (5 bases). CDR1 MDHEN and CDR2 SYDVKM come from the germline V gene. V was clipped by 5 bases and J by 7 bases, with 18 bases between them. The CDR3 is made up of 15 amino acids. The CDR3, as DNA: TGTGCCAGCAGTGAGAGAACCAGGGAAAGGCAGCCCCAGCATTTT. Protein sequence: CASSERTRERQPQHF. Filled out from reference TRBV28 and TRBJ1-5, the complete variable domain reads DVKVTQSSRYLVKRTGEKVFLECVQDMDHENMFWYRQDPGLGLRLIYFSYDVKMKEKGDIPEGYSVSREKKERFSLILESASTNQTSMYLCASSERTRERQPQHFGDGTRLSIL.

This clone was observed once. This chain links TRBV4-2 with TRBJ2-7; weak D call: TRBD1 (6 bases). Germline assignment: CDR1 LGHNA and CDR2 YNFKEQ. The germline V and J ends were trimmed by 4 bases and 0 bases, with 10 bases remaining between them. The CDR3 has 14 residues. The CDR3 is CASSRRDTSYEQYF. As DNA, the CDR3 is TGTGCCAGCAGCCGTCGGGACACCTCCTACGAGCAGTACTTC.

The rearrangement joins TRBV5-1 to TRBJ2-1; 7 bases fit TRBD2. V was clipped by 0 bases and J by 7 bases; unmatched bases: 10. In germline, CDR1 is SGHRS, CDR2 YFSETQ. CDR3 size: 16 residues. CDR3 loop: CASSLGLGGGMNEQFF. The CDR3 DNA reads TGCGCCAGCAGCTTGGGTCTAGGCGGGGGTATGAATGAGCAGTTCTTC.

This clone has a single count. J is TRBJ1-6 and V is TRBV21-1. TRBV21-1 is a known pseudogene. This CDR3 has 15 residues. CDR3 bases: TGTGCCAGCAGCAAACCCGGGGTAATAGGATCACCCCTCCACTTT. This sequence encodes CASSKPGVIGSPLHF.

This chain joins TRBV19 and TRBJ1-2; 8 bases are a match to TRBD1. The CDR3 consists of 14 residues. V was clipped by 7 bases and J by 8 bases; unmatched bases: 12. The germline V gene has CDR1 LNHDA and CDR2 SQIVND (reference sequence). CDR3 residues: CASTPDRAHMGYTF. The CDR3 DNA is TGTGCCAGTACCCCGGACAGGGCGCACATGGGCTACACCTTC.

V usage is TRBV5-1 and J usage is TRBJ2-3; D gene unclear. CDR3 length: 12 residues. Germline CDR1 reads SGHRS; CDR2 reads YFSETQ. Trimming took off 3 bases at V and 4 bases at J, with 6 bases between the two ends. The CDR3 nucleotides read TGCGCCAGCAGCTCCTCAGCAGATACGCAGTATTTT. Encoded protein: CASSSSADTQYF.

This clone appeared once. The chain has TRBV5-6 and TRBJ1-5; D is ambiguous. Per the germline V gene, CDR1 is SGHDT and CDR2 is YYEEEE. CDR3 length equals 12 residues. Trimming pared 0 bases from V and 7 bases from J, leaving 5 bases between. Here the CDR3 DNA reads TGTGCCAGCAGCTTGGCCTCGCAGCCCCAGCATTTT. Its protein product is CASSLASQPQHF.

The rearrangement links TRBV28 to TRBJ1-6, with no clear D. Germline assignment: CDR1 MDHEN and CDR2 SYDVKM. The V end was cut by 6 bases, the J end by 5 bases, with 11 bases between. This CDR3 spans 14 amino acids. The CDR3 nucleotides read TGTGCCAGCAGGCTTCGTCGAGATAATTCACCCCTCCACTTT. Translation: CASRLRRDNSPLHF.

This chain connects TRBV10-3 to TRBJ1-6; no definite D call. The CDR3 is 14 amino acids. V gave up 10 bases and J gave up 7 bases, with 17 bases separating them. The germline CDR1 and CDR2 sequences are ENHRY and SYGVKD. The CDR3 loop reads CATRVDYGNSPLHF. CDR3 nucleotides: TGTGCCACCAGAGTGGACTATGGCAATTCACCCCTCCACTTT.

This clone has just one count. The chain uses TRBV6-1 and TRBJ2-5; D is perhaps TRBD2 (6 bases). Between the trimmed V and J ends, which lost 1 base and 5 bases, there was a span of 11 bases. In germline, CDR1 is MNHNS, CDR2 SASEGT. The CDR3 totals 14 residues. CDR3 in amino acids: CASSEGTGRETQYF. DNA of the CDR3: TGTGCCAGCAGTGAAGGGACGGGGAGGGAGACCCAGTACTTC.

This sequence joins TRBV6-6 and TRBJ2-7; 8 positions agree with TRBD1. V lost 8 bases, J lost 5 bases, and 8 bases stayed unmatched. Per the germline V gene, CDR1 is MNHNY and CDR2 is SVGAGI (reference sequence). The CDR3 extends over 13 amino acids. Here the CDR3 DNA reads TGTGCCAGCTACCTCCCAGGGGGCGACGAGCAGTACTTC. Amino acids: CASYLPGGDEQYF.

The CDR3 bases are TGTGCCAGCAGTTACTCCGGGGGACGGGAAAAACTGTTTTTT. It encodes CASSYSGGREKLFF. The chain couples TRBV6-5 to TRBJ1-4, with D tentatively TRBD1 (5 bases). With 0 bases removed from V and 8 bases from J, the gap between germline ends came to 10 bases. The CDR3 is made up of 14 amino acids. CDR1 is MNHEY and CDR2 is SVGAGI in the germline V gene.

The chain combines TRBV2 with TRBJ2-2, with D possibly matching TRBD1 (8 bases). V lost 6 bases and J lost 1, with 15 bases in between. Per germline, CDR1 SNHLY and CDR2 FYNNEI. The CDR3 runs 16 residues. CDR3 loop: CASSLGGTGNTGELFF. CDR3 nucleotides: TGTGCCAGCAGCCTGGGGGGGACAGGGAACACCGGGGAGCTGTTTTTT.

This chain links TRBV28 with TRBJ2-7; D may be TRBD2 (6 bases). The V gene lost 8 bases and the J gene lost 9 bases, with 17 bases spanning the gap. This CDR3 is built from 12 residues. The germline V gene has CDR1 MDHEN and CDR2 SYDVKM. CDR3: CASRPQEGRQYF. CDR3 DNA: TGTGCCAGCCGCCCTCAGGAGGGTCGGCAGTACTTC.

V usage is TRBV28 and J usage is TRBJ1-1; D might be TRBD1 (5 bases). Per the germline V gene, CDR1 is MDHEN and CDR2 is SYDVKM. The germline V and J ends were trimmed by 3 bases and 2 bases, with 19 bases remaining between them. This CDR3 comprises 17 residues. Written as DNA, the CDR3 is TGTGCCAGCAGTTTGGTTGTTCGTCAGGGTTTTAACACTGAAGCTTTCTTT. It is translated as CASSLVVRQGFNTEAFF.

The chain carries TRBV14 and TRBJ1-2; the D is unclear. CDR3 size: 12 residues. CDR1 is SGHDN, CDR2 FVKESK, per germline. V gave up 4 bases and J gave up 8 bases, with 11 bases separating them. The CDR3 loop reads CASSPTGFGYTF. For the CDR3, the DNA is TGTGCCAGCAGCCCCACCGGGTTCGGCTACACCTTC.

The chain uses TRBV7-2 and TRBJ2-5; 8 bases fit TRBD1. This CDR3 has 16 amino acids. After removal of 5 bases from V and 4 bases from J, the junction contained 12 bases not matched to a gene. The germline gives CDR1 SGHTA, CDR2 FQGNSA. CDR3 loop: CASSPNPWTGLETQYF. The CDR3 region has the DNA TGTGCCAGCAGCCCCAACCCGTGGACAGGGCTAGAGACCCAGTACTTC. The full variable domain, with the rest looked up from reference TRBV7-2 and TRBJ2-5, is GAGVSQSPSNKVTEKGKDVELRCDPISGHTALYWYRQSLGQGLEFLIYFQGNSAPDKSGLPSDRFSAERTGGSVSTLTIQRTQQEDSAVYLCASSPNPWTGLETQYFGPGTRLLVL.

This sequence joins TRBV4-3 and TRBJ1-3; 8 positions match TRBD1. V shed 4 bases and J 4 bases; nucleotides not matched to a gene: 12. The CDR3 covers 17 residues. Germline V gene sequence: CDR1 LGHNA, CDR2 YSLEER. The CDR3 spells CASSPMGTGPLGNTIYF. The CDR3 DNA follows: TGCGCCAGCAGCCCCATGGGGACAGGTCCTTTAGGAAACACCATATATTTT.

The gene calls are TRBV5-1 and TRBJ1-4; a weak D match, TRBD1 (5 bases). Trimming removed 0 bases at V and 8 bases at J, with 14 bases between. The CDR3 is 15 amino acids. CDR1 is SGHRS and CDR2 is YFSETQ in the germline V gene. The CDR3 nucleotides are TGCGCCAGCAGCTTGGCAGGGACTAATGGCGAAAAACTGTTTTTT. This codes for CASSLAGTNGEKLFF.

The chain carries TRBV28 and TRBJ2-4, with D perhaps TRBD2 (5 bases). Germline assignment: CDR1 MDHEN and CDR2 SYDVKM. The CDR3 is made up of 14 amino acids. The V end was cut by 3 bases, the J end by 7 bases, with 13 bases between. The CDR3 reads CASSLDPRRNIQYF. The DNA of the CDR3 is TGTGCCAGCAGTTTGGACCCTCGGAGGAACATTCAGTACTTC.

The chain recombines TRBV30 with TRBJ2-1; 10 bases line up with TRBD2. J gave up 15 bases and V 1 base, and 9 bases lay outside the gene matches. Germline-derived CDR1 and CDR2 are GTSNPN and SVGIG (reference sequence). The CDR3 consists of 13 residues. For the CDR3, the DNA is TGTGCCTGGAGTGGAAGCGGGGGGGGGCCCCCGTTCTTC. It specifies CAWSGSGGGPPFF.

The V call is TRBV18, the J call TRBJ2-3, with 8 nucleotides matching TRBD2. Trimming removed 2 bases from V and 2 bases from J; junction bases left unmatched: 3. The CDR3 spans 15 residues. Germline CDR1 and CDR2: KGHSH and LQKENI. The CDR3 DNA reads TGTGCCAGCTCACCAGGCGGGGGGCCCACAGATACGCAGTATTTT. It is translated as CASSPGGGPTDTQYF.

J is TRBJ1-2 and V is TRBV27; 7 nucleotides align to TRBD1. Trimming cost V 6 bases and J 4 bases; bases outside gene matches: 11. Germline CDR1 MNHEY, CDR2 SMNVEV (reference sequence). This CDR3 is built from 15 residues. The CDR3 is CASSPPGQSFYGYTF. CDR3 DNA sequence: TGTGCCAGCAGCCCCCCGGGACAGTCCTTCTATGGCTACACCTTC.

The chain has TRBV19 and TRBJ1-6; TRBD1 is a possible D gene (6 bases). This CDR3 spans 13 amino acids. Between the trimmed V and J ends, which lost 5 bases and 8 bases, there was a span of 10 bases. From germline, CDR1 is LNHDA and CDR2 SQIVND (reference sequence). CDR3 amino acids: CASSWAGDSPLHF. The CDR3 DNA follows: TGTGCCAGTAGTTGGGCAGGGGATTCACCCCTCCACTTT.

The rearrangement joins TRBV6-1 to TRBJ2-1; 9 bases match TRBD2. V gave up 2 bases and J gave up 6 bases; unmatched junction bases: 5. The germline V gene encodes CDR1 MNHNS and CDR2 SASEGT. The CDR3 is made up of 15 amino acids. This chain's CDR3 is CASSEPTSGFNEQFF. The CDR3 DNA reads as TGTGCCAGCAGTGAACCCACTAGCGGGTTCAATGAGCAGTTCTTC.

The chain combines TRBV5-1 with TRBJ2-1, with TRBD1 matching 9 bases. This CDR3 contains 15 residues. CDR1 is SGHRS and CDR2 is YFSETQ in the germline V gene. With V trimmed by 2 bases and J by 8 bases, 8 bases remained unmatched. CDR3 DNA sequence: TGCGCCAGCAGCTTAACAGGGGGCAGTGTATATGAGCAGTTCTTC. Translated, it gives CASSLTGGSVYEQFF. The variable domain in full, with the rest retrieved from reference TRBV5-1 and TRBJ2-1, is KAGVTQTPRYLIKTRGQQVTLSCSPISGHRSVSWYQQTPGQGLQFLFEYFSETQRNKGNFPGRFSGRQFSNSRSEMNVSTLELGDSALYLCASSLTGGSVYEQFFGPGTRLTVL.

This chain uses TRBV10-2 with TRBJ2-7; TRBD2 matches 7 bases. Germline lookup yields CDR1 WSHSY and CDR2 SAAADI. The CDR3 has 15 amino acids. The V and J ends lost 2 bases and 2 bases, in that order; junction bases with no gene match: 6. Here the CDR3 reads CASSEGLAVTYEQYF. The CDR3 DNA follows: TGCGCCAGCAGTGAGGGCCTAGCGGTAACCTACGAGCAGTACTTC.

This sequence joins TRBV11-2 and TRBJ2-1, with a possible D match to TRBD2 (5 bases). The germline CDR1 and CDR2 sequences are SGHAT and FQNNGV. Trimming took 4 bases from V and 7 from J, leaving 17 bases between them. This CDR3 is 15 amino acids long. The CDR3 DNA reads TGTGCCAGCAGCTCCAGCGGACTTACGTTGAATGAGCAGTTCTTC. The encoded protein is CASSSSGLTLNEQFF.